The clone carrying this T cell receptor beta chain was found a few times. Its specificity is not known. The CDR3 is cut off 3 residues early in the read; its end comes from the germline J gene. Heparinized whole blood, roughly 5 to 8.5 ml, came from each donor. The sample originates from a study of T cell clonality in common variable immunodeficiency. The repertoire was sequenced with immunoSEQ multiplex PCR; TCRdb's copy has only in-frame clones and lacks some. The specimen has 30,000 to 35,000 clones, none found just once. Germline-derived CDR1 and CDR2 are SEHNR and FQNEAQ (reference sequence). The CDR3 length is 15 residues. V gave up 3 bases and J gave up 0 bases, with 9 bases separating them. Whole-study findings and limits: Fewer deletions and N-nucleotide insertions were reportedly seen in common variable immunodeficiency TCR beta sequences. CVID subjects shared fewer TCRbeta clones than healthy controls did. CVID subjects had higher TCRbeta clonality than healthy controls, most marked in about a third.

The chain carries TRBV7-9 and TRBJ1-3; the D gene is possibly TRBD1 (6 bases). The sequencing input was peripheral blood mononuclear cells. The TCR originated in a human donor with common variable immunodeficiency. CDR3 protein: CASSFTGNSGNTIYF. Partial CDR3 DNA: TGTGCCAGCAGCTTTACAGGGAACTCTGGAAACACC. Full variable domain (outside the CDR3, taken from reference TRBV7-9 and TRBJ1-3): DTGVSQNPRHKITKRGQNVTFRCDPISEHNRLYWYRQTLGQGPEFLTYFQNEAQLEKSRLLSDRFSAERPKGSFSTLEIQRTEQGDSAMYLCASSFTGNSGNTIYFGEGSWLTVV.